A single sample gave rise to the 5 T cell receptor beta chains below, sequenced in a study of T cell responses to AZD1222 COVID-19 vaccine. Assay: immunoSEQ multiplex PCR; the TCRdb copy retains only in-frame clones and omits some. The sample contains about 180,000 clones, approximately 92% of which appear only once. The sample in question was peripheral blood, obtained 28 days after the second dose of the MenACWY control vaccine. The receptors here all came from an adult who received the MenACWY meningococcal vaccine as a control.

The rearrangement uses TRBV5-1 and TRBJ1-2; 8 bases fit TRBD1. This CDR3 is 14 amino acids long. The V segment lost 2 bases and the J segment 6 bases; nucleotides outside the gene matches: 6. CDR1 SGHRS and CDR2 YFSETQ come from the germline V gene. The CDR3 DNA reads TGCGCCAGCAGCTTACCGGGACAGGCCAATGGCTACACCTTC. Protein product: CASSLPGQANGYTF. The full variable domain, completed using reference TRBV5-1 and TRBJ1-2, is KAGVTQTPRYLIKTRGQQVTLSCSPISGHRSVSWYQQTPGQGLQFLFEYFSETQRNKGNFPGRFSGRQFSNSRSEMNVSTLELGDSALYLCASSLPGQANGYTFGSGTRLTVV.

This rearrangement joins TRBV13 to TRBJ1-1; TRBD1 aligns across 8 bases. Per germline, CDR1 PRHDT and CDR2 FYEKMQ (reference sequence). CDR3 length equals 15 residues. The trim removed 5 bases at V and 1 base at J, leaving 6 bases unmatched. Written as DNA, the CDR3 is TGTGCCAGCAGCGGACAGGGACGGGCGAACACTGAAGCTTTCTTT. Translated: CASSGQGRANTEAFF.

This chain uses TRBV2 with TRBJ2-2; maybe TRBD1 (6 bases). From germline, CDR1 is SNHLY and CDR2 FYNNEI. V shed 6 bases and J shed 0 bases, with 11 bases lying between them. The CDR3 is 15 amino acids. As DNA, the CDR3 is TGTGCCAGCAGGGCGACAGGATCGAACACCGGGGAGCTGTTTTTT. Protein: CASRATGSNTGELFF. The full variable domain, completed using reference TRBV2 and TRBJ2-2, is EPEVTQTPSHQVTQMGQEVILRCVPISNHLYFYWYRQILGQKVEFLVSFYNNEISEKSEIFDDQFSVERPDGSNFTLKIRSTKLEDSAMYFCASRATGSNTGELFFGEGSRLTVL.

This clone was seen once. The chain combines TRBV19 with TRBJ2-1; D gene unclear. The CDR3 has 15 residues. Trimming removed 3 bases at V and 0 bases at J, with 9 bases between. Germline loops: CDR1 LNHDA, CDR2 SQIVND (reference sequence). Here the CDR3 reads CASSIWLSSYNEQFF. The DNA of the CDR3 is TGTGCCAGTAGTATTTGGTTGAGCTCCTACAATGAGCAGTTCTTC. The whole variable domain, remainder taken from reference TRBV19 and TRBJ2-1, is DGGITQSPKYLFRKEGQNVTLSCEQNLNHDAMYWYRQDPGQGLRLIYYSQIVNDFQKGDIAEGYSVSREKKESFPLTVTSAQKNPTAFYLCASSIWLSSYNEQFFGPGTRLTVL.

V gene TRBV3-1 (or the pseudogene TRBV3-2) combines with J gene TRBJ2-6; TRBD2 aligns across 7 bases. This CDR3 is built from 15 residues. V shed 4 bases, J shed 4 bases, and the junction held 4 bases outside the gene matches. Germline values: CDR1 LGHDT, CDR2 YNNKEL (reference sequence). The CDR3 spells CASSLLARGANVLTF. CDR3 sequence (DNA): TGTGCCAGCAGCCTACTAGCGCGGGGGGCCAACGTCCTGACTTTC.